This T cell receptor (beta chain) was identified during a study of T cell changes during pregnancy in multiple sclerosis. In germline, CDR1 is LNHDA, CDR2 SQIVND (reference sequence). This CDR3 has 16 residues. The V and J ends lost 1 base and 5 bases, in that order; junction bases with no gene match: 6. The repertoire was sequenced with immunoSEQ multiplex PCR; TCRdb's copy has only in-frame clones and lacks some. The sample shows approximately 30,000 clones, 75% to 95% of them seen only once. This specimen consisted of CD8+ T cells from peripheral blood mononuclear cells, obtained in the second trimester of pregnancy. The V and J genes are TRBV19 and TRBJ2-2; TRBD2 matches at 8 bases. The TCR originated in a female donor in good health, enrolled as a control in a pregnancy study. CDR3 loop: CASSIVGLGGTGELFF. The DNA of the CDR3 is TGTGCCAGTAGTATAGTGGGACTAGGGGGGACCGGGGAGCTGTTTTTT.